This TCR beta chain was documented in a study of blood T cell repertoires in COVID-19. The overall study: Sample material is recorded as cDNA or gDNA derived from T cells, B-cell-depleted T cells, or PBMCs.

This clone was seen only once. Per the authors' pipeline: Reference gene primer amplification yielded estimated nucleated cell counts. Only in-frame clones appear in the TCRdb table, and some are missing; sequencing was by immunoSEQ multiplex PCR. V, J and clone size are those of that table, while D and trimming were read from the DNA. This sample has 250,000 or so clones, with under 85% found just once. Everyone who took part was about 18 to 90 years old, and they came from fewer than 25 US areas. Assignments of participants to cohorts depended upon their own reported clinical history. The CDR3 contains 17 residues. CDR1 and CDR2 from the germline V gene are LNHDA and SQIVND (reference sequence). V dropped 1 base and J dropped 0; count of bases not matched to a gene: 8.

Input material: PBMCs or T cells enriched from blood (not recorded which). The J gene is TRBJ1-2, the V gene TRBV19, with TRBD1 matching over 7 bases. This TCR was sampled from a man aged 55 to 70 who had recovered from COVID-19. CDR3 in DNA: TGTGCCAGTAGTATAGCCGTCCCGGGGACAGCTAACTATGGCTACACCTTC. This gives the protein CASSIAVPGTANYGYTF.